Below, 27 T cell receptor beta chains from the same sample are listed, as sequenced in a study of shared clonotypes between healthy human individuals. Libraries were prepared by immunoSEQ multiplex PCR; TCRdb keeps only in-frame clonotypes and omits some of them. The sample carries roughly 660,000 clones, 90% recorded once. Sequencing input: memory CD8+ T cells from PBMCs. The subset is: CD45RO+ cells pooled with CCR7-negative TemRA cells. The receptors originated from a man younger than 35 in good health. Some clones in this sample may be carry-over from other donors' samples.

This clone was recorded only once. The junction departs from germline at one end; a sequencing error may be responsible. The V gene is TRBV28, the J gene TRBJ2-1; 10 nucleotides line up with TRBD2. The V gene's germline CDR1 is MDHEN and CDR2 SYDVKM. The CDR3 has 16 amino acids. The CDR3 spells CASRLSRLAGWHEQFF. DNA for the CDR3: TGTGCCAGCAGGTTATCGAGACTAGCGGGTTGGCATGAGCAGTTCTTC.

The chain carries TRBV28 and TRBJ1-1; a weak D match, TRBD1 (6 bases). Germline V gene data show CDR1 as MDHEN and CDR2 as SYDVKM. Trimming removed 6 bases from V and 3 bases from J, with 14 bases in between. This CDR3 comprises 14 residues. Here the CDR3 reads CASRTGFGDTEAFF. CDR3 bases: TGTGCCAGCAGAACAGGGTTCGGCGACACTGAAGCTTTCTTT.

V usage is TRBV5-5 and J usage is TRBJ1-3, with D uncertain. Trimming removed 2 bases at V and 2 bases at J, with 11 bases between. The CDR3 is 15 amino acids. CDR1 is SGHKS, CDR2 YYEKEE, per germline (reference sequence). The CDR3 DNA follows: TGTGCCAGCAGCTTCGATAGGACTCCTGGAAACACCATATATTTT. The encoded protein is CASSFDRTPGNTIYF. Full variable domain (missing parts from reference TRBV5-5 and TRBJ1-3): DAGVTQSPTHLIKTRGQQVTLRCSPISGHKSVSWYQQVLGQGPQFIFQYYEKEERGRGNFPDRFSARQFPNYSSELNVNALLLGDSALYLCASSFDRTPGNTIYFGEGSWLTVV.

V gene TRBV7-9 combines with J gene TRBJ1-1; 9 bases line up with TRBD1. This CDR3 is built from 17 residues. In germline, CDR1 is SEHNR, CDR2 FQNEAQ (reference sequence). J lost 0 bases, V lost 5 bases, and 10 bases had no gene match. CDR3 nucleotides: TGTGCCAGCAGCCCCGACAGGGGGGGGACGATGAACACTGAAGCTTTCTTT. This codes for CASSPDRGGTMNTEAFF. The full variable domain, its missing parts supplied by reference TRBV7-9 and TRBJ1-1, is DTGVSQNPRHKITKRGQNVTFRCDPISEHNRLYWYRQTLGQGPEFLTYFQNEAQLEKSRLLSDRFSAERPKGSFSTLEIQRTEQGDSAMYLCASSPDRGGTMNTEAFFGQGTRLTVV.

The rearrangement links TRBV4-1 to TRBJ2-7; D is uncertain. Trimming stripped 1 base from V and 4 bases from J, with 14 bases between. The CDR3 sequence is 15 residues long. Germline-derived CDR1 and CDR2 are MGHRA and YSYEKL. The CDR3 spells CASSQVSNEEYEQYF. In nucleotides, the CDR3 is TGCGCCAGCAGCCAAGTATCTAATGAGGAGTACGAGCAGTACTTC.

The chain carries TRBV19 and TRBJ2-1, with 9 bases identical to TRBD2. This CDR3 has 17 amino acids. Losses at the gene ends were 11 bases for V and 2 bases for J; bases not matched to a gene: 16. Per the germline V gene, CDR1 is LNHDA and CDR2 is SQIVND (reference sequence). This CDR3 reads CAPTQRVLAGAYNEQFF. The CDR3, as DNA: TGTGCCCCCACCCAAAGAGTCTTAGCGGGGGCCTACAATGAGCAGTTCTTC.

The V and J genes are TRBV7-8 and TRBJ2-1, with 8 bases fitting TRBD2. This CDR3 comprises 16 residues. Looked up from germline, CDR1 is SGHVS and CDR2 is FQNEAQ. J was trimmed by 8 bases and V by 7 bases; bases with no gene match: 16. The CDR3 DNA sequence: TGTGCCAGCACCAATACGGCGGGAACGGGGGGGGATGAGCAGTTCTTC. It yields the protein CASTNTAGTGGDEQFF.

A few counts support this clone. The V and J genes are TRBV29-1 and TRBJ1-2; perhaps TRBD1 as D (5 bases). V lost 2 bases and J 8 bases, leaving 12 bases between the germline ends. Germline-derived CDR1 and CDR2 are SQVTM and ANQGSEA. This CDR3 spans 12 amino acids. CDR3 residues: CSVESGTRGYTF. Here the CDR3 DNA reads TGCAGCGTTGAATCGGGGACCCGAGGCTACACCTTC.

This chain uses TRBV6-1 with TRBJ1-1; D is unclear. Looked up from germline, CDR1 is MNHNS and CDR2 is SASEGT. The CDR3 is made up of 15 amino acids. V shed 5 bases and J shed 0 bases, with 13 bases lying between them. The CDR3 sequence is CASSPQTYLNTEAFF. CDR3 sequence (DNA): TGTGCCAGCAGTCCTCAGACATACTTGAACACTGAAGCTTTCTTT.

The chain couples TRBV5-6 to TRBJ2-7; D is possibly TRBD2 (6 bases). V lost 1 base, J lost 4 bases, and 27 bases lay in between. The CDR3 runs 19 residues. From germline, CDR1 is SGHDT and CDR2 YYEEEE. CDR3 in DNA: TGTGCCAGCAGCTTGCTCGGTTGGGACTCCGGGGGTTGGGAATACGAGCAGTACTTC. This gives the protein CASSLLGWDSGGWEYEQYF.

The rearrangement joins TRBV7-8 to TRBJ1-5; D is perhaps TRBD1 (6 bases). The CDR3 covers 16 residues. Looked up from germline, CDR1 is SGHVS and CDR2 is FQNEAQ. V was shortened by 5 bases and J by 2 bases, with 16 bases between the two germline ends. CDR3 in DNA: TGTGCCAGCAGCCCGGGGGGGGGCGAGGGCAATCAGCCCCAGCATTTT. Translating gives CASSPGGGEGNQPQHF.

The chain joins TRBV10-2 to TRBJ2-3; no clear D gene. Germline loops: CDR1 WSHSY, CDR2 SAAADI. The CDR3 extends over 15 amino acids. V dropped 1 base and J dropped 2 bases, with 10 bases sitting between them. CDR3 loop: CASSEFPFATDTQYF. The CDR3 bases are TGCGCCAGCAGTGAGTTCCCCTTCGCCACAGATACGCAGTATTTT.

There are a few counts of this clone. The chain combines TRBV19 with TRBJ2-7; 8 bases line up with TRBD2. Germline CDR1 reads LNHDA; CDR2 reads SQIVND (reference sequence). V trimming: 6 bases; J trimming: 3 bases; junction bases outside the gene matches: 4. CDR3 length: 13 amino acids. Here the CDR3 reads CASRLSGGYEQYF. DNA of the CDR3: TGTGCCAGTAGATTAAGCGGGGGCTACGAGCAGTACTTC.

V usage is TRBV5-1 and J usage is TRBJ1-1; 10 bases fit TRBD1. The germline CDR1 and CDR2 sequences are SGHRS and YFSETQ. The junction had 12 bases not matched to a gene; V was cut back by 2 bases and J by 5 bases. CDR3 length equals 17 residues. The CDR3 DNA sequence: TGCGCCAGCAGCTTAGGGGACAGGGGCTTTCTAGGGACTGAAGCTTTCTTT. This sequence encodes CASSLGDRGFLGTEAFF.

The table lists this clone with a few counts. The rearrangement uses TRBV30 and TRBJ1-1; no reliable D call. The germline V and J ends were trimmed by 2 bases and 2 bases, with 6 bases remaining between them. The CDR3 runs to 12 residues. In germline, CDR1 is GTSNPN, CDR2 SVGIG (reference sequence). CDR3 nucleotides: TGTGCCTGGAGTCCAGGAAACACTGAAGCTTTCTTT. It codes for CAWSPGNTEAFF.

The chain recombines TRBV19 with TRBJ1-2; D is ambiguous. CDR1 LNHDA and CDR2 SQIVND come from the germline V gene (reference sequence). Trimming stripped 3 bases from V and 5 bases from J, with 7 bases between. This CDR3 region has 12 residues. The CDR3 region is CASSISVYGYTF. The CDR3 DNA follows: TGTGCCAGTAGTATTTCGGTATATGGCTACACCTTC.

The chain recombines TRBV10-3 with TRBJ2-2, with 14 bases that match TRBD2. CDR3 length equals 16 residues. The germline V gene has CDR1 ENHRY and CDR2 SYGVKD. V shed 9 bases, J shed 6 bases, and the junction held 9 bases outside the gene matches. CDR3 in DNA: TGTGCCATGACACCGGGACTAGCGGGAGTGGCCGGGGAGCTGTTTTTT. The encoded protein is CAMTPGLAGVAGELFF.

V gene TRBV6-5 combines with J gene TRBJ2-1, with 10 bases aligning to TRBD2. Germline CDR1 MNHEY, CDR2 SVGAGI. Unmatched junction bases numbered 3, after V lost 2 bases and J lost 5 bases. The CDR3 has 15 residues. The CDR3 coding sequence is TGTGCCAGCAGTTACGGACTAGCGGACCACAATGAGCAGTTCTTC. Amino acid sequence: CASSYGLADHNEQFF.

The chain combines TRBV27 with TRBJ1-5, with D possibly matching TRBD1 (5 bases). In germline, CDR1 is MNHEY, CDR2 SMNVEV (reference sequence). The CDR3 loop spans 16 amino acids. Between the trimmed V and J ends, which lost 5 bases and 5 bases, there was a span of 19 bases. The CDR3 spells CASSPLRLGTDQPQHF. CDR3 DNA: TGTGCCAGCAGTCCCCTACGGTTGGGGACCGATCAGCCCCAGCATTTT.

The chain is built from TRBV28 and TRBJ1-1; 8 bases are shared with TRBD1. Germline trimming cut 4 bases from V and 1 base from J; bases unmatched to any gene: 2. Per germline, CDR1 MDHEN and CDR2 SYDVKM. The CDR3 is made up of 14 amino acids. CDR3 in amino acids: CASSYRGWNTEAFF. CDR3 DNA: TGTGCCAGCAGTTACAGGGGGTGGAACACTGAAGCTTTCTTT.

The CDR3 region has the DNA TGTGCCAGCAGCTCGAACCCGGACGGAAATAACTATGGCTACACCTTC. Translated, it gives CASSSNPDGNNYGYTF. The chain uses TRBV9 and TRBJ1-2; no reliable D call. The CDR3 spans 16 residues. Trimming shortened V by 4 bases and J by 1 base, and 17 bases separated the two germline ends. Germline CDR1 SGDLS, CDR2 YYNGEE.

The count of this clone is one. CDR3 region: CASSVAGAYEQYF. The CDR3 DNA reads as TGTGCCAGCAGCGTAGCCGGGGCCTACGAGCAGTACTTC. The chain links TRBV27 to TRBJ2-7, with a tentative D call TRBD2 (5 bases). Germline V gene sequence: CDR1 MNHEY, CDR2 SMNVEV (reference sequence). V was clipped by 6 bases and J by 2 bases, with 11 bases between them. This CDR3 is 13 amino acids long.

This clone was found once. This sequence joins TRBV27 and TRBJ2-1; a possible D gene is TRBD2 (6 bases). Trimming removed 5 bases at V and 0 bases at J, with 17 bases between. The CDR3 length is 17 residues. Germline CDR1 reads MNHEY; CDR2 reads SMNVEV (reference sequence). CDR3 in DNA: TGTGCCAGCAGTCACCTGGGACTGACTAGCTCCTACAATGAGCAGTTCTTC. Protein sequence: CASSHLGLTSSYNEQFF.

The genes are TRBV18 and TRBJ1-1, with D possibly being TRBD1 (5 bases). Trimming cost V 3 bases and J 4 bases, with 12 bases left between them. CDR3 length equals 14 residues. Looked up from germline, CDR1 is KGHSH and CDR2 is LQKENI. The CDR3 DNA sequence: TGTGCCAGCTCACCGACCTCGGGGGGCACTGAAGCTTTCTTT. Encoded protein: CASSPTSGGTEAFF.

In nucleotides, the CDR3 is TGTGCCAGCAGCTTAGGAGACACGGCCGGCTACGAGCAGTACTTC. It codes for CASSLGDTAGYEQYF. V is TRBV11-2 and J is TRBJ2-7; D remains unclear. Trimming left V 1 base short and J 3 bases short, with 13 bases between. The CDR3 is 15 amino acids. Germline CDR1 and CDR2: SGHAT and FQNNGV.

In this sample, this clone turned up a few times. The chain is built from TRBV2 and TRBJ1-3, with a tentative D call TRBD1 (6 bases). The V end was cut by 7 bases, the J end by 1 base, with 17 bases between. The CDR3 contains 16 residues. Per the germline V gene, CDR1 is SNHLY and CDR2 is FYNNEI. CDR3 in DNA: TGTGCCAGCACCCGGACAGCCGCTCCATCTGGAAACACCATATATTTT. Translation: CASTRTAAPSGNTIYF.

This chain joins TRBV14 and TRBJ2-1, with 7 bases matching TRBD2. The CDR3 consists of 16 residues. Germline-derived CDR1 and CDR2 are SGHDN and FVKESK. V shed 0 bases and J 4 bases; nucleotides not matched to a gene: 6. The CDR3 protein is CASSQDWGEGYNEQFF. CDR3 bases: TGTGCCAGCAGCCAAGATTGGGGGGAGGGGTACAATGAGCAGTTCTTC.